The rows below give T cell receptor beta chains drawn from one sample of a study of T-cell reconstitution after alpha-beta-depleted transplantation in children. MiXCR, run by TCRdb on the PCR reads, gives a single entry per CDR3 protein. Counted here are around 100,000 distinct CDR3 sequences, 10% occurring once; the ten biggest clones make up 34%. Sample: PBMCs, taken before TCRalphabeta/CD19-depleted stem cell transplant. The receptors stem from a boy between 2 and 10 years old with acute lymphoblastic leukemia, due to receive a stem cell transplant. Each CDR3 is given with its conserved first and last residue. A D gene is named only where the DNA matches it firmly. Some rows have no size entry. The others give once, few or many, or a class for an expanded clone.

size: many
J: TRBJ1-6
D: NA
V: TRBV6-5
DNA: TGTGCCAGCAGTTCAACCGGGGGCAGGGGTTACTCCTATAATTCACCCCTCCACTTT
CDR3: CASSSTGGRGYSYNSPLHF

size: few
J: TRBJ2-4
D: TRBD2
V: TRBV6-8
DNA: TGTGCCAGCAGTTACTCCCGGCTCGGGACTAGCGGGATTGCAGGCAAAAACATTCAGTACTTC
CDR3: CASSYSRLGTSGIAGKNIQYF

size: few
J: TRBJ2-7
D: NA
V: TRBV7-2
DNA: TGTGCCAGCAGCCGTCGATGGGGGTACGAGCAGTACTTC
CDR3: CASSRRWGYEQYF

size: few
J: TRBJ2-7
D: NA
V: TRBV5-1
DNA: TGCGCCAGCACCCGTTTAGGCGGCGACTACGAGCAGTACTTC
CDR3: CASTRLGGDYEQYF

size: many
J: TRBJ2-1
D: NA
V: TRBV28
DNA: TGTGCCAGCTTCCCGGGACTCCAGCCTTCCTACAATGAGCAGTTCTTC
CDR3: CASFPGLQPSYNEQFF

size: NA
J: TRBJ1-4
D: TRBD1
V: TRBV7-9
DNA: TGTGCCAGCAGCAAGGACAGGAGTGGCGAAAAACTGTTTTTT
CDR3: CASSKDRSGEKLFF

size: few
J: TRBJ2-7
D: NA
V: TRBV5-6
DNA: TGTGCCAGCAGCCCCCCGGACGTCTCCTACGAGCAGTACTTC
CDR3: CASSPPDVSYEQYF

size: few
J: TRBJ2-3
D: TRBD2
V: TRBV20-1
DNA: TGCAGTGCTAGAGACCCCGGACTAGGAACGGCCCATACGCAGTATTTT
CDR3: CSARDPGLGTAHTQYF

size: many
J: TRBJ2-1
D: TRBD1
V: TRBV20-1
DNA: TGCAGTGCTTCCCCAGGGGGCAATGAGCAGTTCTTC
CDR3: CSASPGGNEQFF

size: once
J: TRBJ2-2
D: NA
V: TRBV27
DNA: TGTGCCAGCAGTTCCCAGGGACCCGGGGAGCTGTTTTTT
CDR3: CASSSQGPGELFF

size: few
J: TRBJ2-3
D: TRBD2
V: TRBV5-1
DNA: TGCGCCAGCAGCTTGGGTGGAATAGCGGGGAGCACAGATACGCAGTATTTT
CDR3: CASSLGGIAGSTDTQYF

size: many
J: TRBJ2-1
D: TRBD2
V: TRBV5-1
DNA: TGCGCCAGCAGCTTGGAGGTAGCGGGTGGGACCAATGAGCAGTTCTTC
CDR3: CASSLEVAGGTNEQFF

size: NA
J: TRBJ2-1
D: TRBD2
V: TRBV10-3
DNA: TGTGCCATCAGTGGGACTAGCGAACATAATGAGGAGTTCTTC
CDR3: CAISGTSEHNEEFF

size: few
J: TRBJ2-5
D: NA
V: TRBV4-2
DNA: TGTGCCAGCAGCCCCCGTCCCGTGACGGAAACCCAAGAGACCCAGTACTTC
CDR3: CASSPRPVTETQETQYF

size: NA
J: TRBJ2-2
D: NA
V: TRBV25-1
DNA: TGTGCCAGCAGTGTAGCAGGGAGAAACACCGGGGAGCTGTTTTTT
CDR3: CASSVAGRNTGELFF

size: few
J: TRBJ2-1
D: NA
V: TRBV5-1
DNA: TGCGCCAGCAGCTTGGTTAACAATGAGCAGTTCTTC
CDR3: CASSLVNNEQFF

size: NA
J: TRBJ2-7
D: NA
V: TRBV9
DNA: TGTGCCAGCAGCCCTCGATCAAGGGGAATCGAGCAGTACTTC
CDR3: CASSPRSRGIEQYF

size: NA
J: TRBJ2-1
D: NA
V: TRBV7-6
DNA: TGTGCCAGCAGCTTATCCGGGGGCAATGAGCAGTTCTTC
CDR3: CASSLSGGNEQFF

size: NA
J: TRBJ2-7
D: TRBD2
V: TRBV5-1
DNA: TGCGCCAGCAGCTTGCCTAGCGGGACTTCCTACGAGCAGTACTTC
CDR3: CASSLPSGTSYEQYF

size: many
J: TRBJ2-1
D: NA
V: TRBV12-3/TRBV12-4
DNA: TGTGCCAGCACCCCACCCCGGGACACTTACAATGAGCAGTTCTTC
CDR3: CASTPPRDTYNEQFF

size: NA
J: TRBJ2-3
D: NA
V: TRBV9
DNA: TGTGCCAGTAGTACAGGATCGTTTACCTATACGCAGTATTTT
CDR3: CASSTGSFTYTQYF

size: few
J: TRBJ1-2
D: NA
V: TRBV20-1
DNA: TGCAGTGCTAGAGCCAGGCCTCCTAGGGTTGGCTATGGCTACACCTTC
CDR3: CSARARPPRVGYGYTF

size: NA
J: TRBJ1-5
D: TRBD1
V: TRBV28
DNA: TGTGCCAGCAAAAGCTCGACCCAGGGGGGCAATCAGCCCCAGCATTTT
CDR3: CASKSSTQGGNQPQHF

size: many
J: TRBJ2-7
D: NA
V: TRBV12-3/TRBV12-4
DNA: TGTGCCAGCAGTTTAGTACAGGGATCCTACGAGCAGTACTTC
CDR3: CASSLVQGSYEQYF

size: NA
J: TRBJ1-1
D: NA
V: TRBV4-1
DNA: TGCGCCAGCAGCCCACAAACCTCAGTGAACACTGAAGCTTTCTTT
CDR3: CASSPQTSVNTEAFF

size: NA
J: TRBJ2-3
D: TRBD2
V: TRBV7-9
DNA: TGTGCCAGCAGCTTCCCGAGCGGGGGCACAGATACGCAGTATTTT
CDR3: CASSFPSGGTDTQYF

size: many
J: TRBJ1-1
D: TRBD1
V: TRBV6-5
DNA: TGTGCCAGCAGCAACGGACAGGCCACAGGGACTGAAGCTTTCTTT
CDR3: CASSNGQATGTEAFF

size: NA
J: TRBJ1-1
D: NA
V: TRBV4-2
DNA: TGTGCCAGCAGCCAAGGGAATGAGAACACTGAAGCTTTCTTT
CDR3: CASSQGNENTEAFF

size: NA
J: TRBJ2-3
D: NA
V: TRBV29-1
DNA: TGCAGCGTTATAAAAACAGCCACAGATACGCAGTATTTT
CDR3: CSVIKTATDTQYF

size: NA
J: TRBJ2-1
D: NA
V: TRBV11-2
DNA: TGTGCCAGCAGCTTAGCTGGGCGTAGGTATGAGCAGTTCTTC
CDR3: CASSLAGRRYEQFF

size: few
J: TRBJ2-1
D: TRBD2
V: TRBV19
DNA: TGTGCCAGTAGTTCGAGGGGACTAGCGGGAGGTGAGCAGTTCTTC
CDR3: CASSSRGLAGGEQFF

size: many
J: TRBJ2-2
D: TRBD2
V: TRBV5-1
DNA: TGCGCCAGCAGCTTTTTAGCGGGAGGGCCCGGAACCGGGGAGCTGTTTTTT
CDR3: CASSFLAGGPGTGELFF